These T cell receptor beta chains were read from a single sample in a study of OX40 agonist ivuxolimab in advanced cancers. Profiled with immunoSEQ multiplex PCR; TCRdb holds only in-frame clones, not every one. The data contain approximately 70,000 clones, over 75% of them seen just once; the ten biggest clones take up roughly 6.1%. The material sequenced was CD4+ or CD8+ T cells sorted from blood, taken in a trial of the OX40 agonist ivuxolimab. All receptors come from an adult with an advanced solid tumor such as melanoma, head and neck, liver or kidney cancer. The CDR3 runs from the conserved cysteine through the conserved F or W.

v_call	j_call	cdr3_length	cdr3_aa
TRBV30	TRBJ1-4	14	CAWSSGTADEKLFF
TRBV4-2	TRBJ2-7	16	CASSQDSSGSTYEQYF
TRBV13	TRBJ2-2	13	CASSSPKGGELFF
TRBV14	TRBJ1-2	12	CASSPTGYGYTF
TRBV13	TRBJ1-1	18	CASSSNFVDRDMNTEAFF
TRBV7-6	TRBJ1-3	16	CASSGDPTGEGNTIYF
TRBV19	TRBJ1-4	15	CASSIRQATNEKLFF
TRBV27	TRBJ1-5	16	CASSLSSQYSNQPQHF
TRBV7-9	TRBJ1-1	17	CASSNRLGGHKVAEAFF
TRBV10-3	TRBJ1-1	14	CAISESSKGTEAFF
TRBV4-1	TRBJ1-5	13	CASRQGNNQPQHF
TRBV4-2	TRBJ2-5	15	CASSQDTGAEETQYF
TRBV10-2	TRBJ1-2	14	CASRGTGVDYGYTF
TRBV25-1	TRBJ1-1	14	CASSAYRENTEAFF
TRBV4-1	TRBJ1-1	14	CASSPITGDTEAFF
TRBV7-9	TRBJ2-4	13	CASSSTEKNIQYF
TRBV5-6	TRBJ2-1	16	CASSPWRPSYNNEQFF
TRBV4-3	TRBJ2-1	14	CASSQDIGRLEQFF
TRBV5-1	TRBJ1-2	15	CASSLDWQGVYGYTF
TRBV30	TRBJ1-2	14	CAWSRTGSKGGYTF
TRBV6-6	TRBJ1-1	14	CASRPIGANTEAFF
TRBV4-3	TRBJ1-1	16	CASSPDWTVLNTEAFF
TRBV6-5	TRBJ2-3	16	CASSYGGTGSGDTQYF
TRBV29-1	TRBJ2-1	16	CSVESGTARSYNEQFF
TRBV5-4	TRBJ2-5	14	CASSLAGDQETQYF
TRBV28	TRBJ2-7	15	CASSPWTGGYDEQYF
TRBV7-2	TRBJ1-1	14	CASSSRMGNTEAFF
TRBV6-5	TRBJ2-7	14	CASSRIENPYEQYF
TRBV19	TRBJ1-2	14	CASSIVATNYGYTF
TRBV9	TRBJ2-1	15	CASSVAGNLYNEQFF
TRBV20-1	TRBJ2-3	11	CSAGISDTQYF
TRBV5-1	TRBJ2-2	13	CASSGGWTGELFF
TRBV5-4	TRBJ1-6	15	CASSLGDRNNSPLHF
TRBV7-2	TRBJ1-1	15	CASIVQGDLNTEAFF
TRBV5-1	TRBJ1-1	14	CASSSQGAQTEAFF
TRBV29-1	TRBJ2-3	11	CSVERRDTQYF
TRBV7-9	TRBJ1-3	17	CASSTWDAGWSGNTIYF
TRBV14	TRBJ2-2	19	CASSQEGTRRGDNTGELFF
TRBV11-3	TRBJ2-7	16	CASSFSGTQPAYEQYF
TRBV4-1	TRBJ1-3	16	CASSPLDRGSGNTIYF
TRBV9	TRBJ1-2	15	CASSVDSGGSRGYTF
TRBV11-1	TRBJ2-3	12	CASKDRGNTQYF
TRBV27	TRBJ2-3	15	CASSLTWRATDTQYF
TRBV9	TRBJ2-1	15	CASSGRQGSYNEQFF
TRBV27	TRBJ2-7	15	CASSPGASGSYEQYF
TRBV27	TRBJ1-2	18	CASSPRATRSGANYGYTF
TRBV7-8	TRBJ2-2	14	CASSFRVPTGELFF
TRBV11-2	TRBJ1-1	15	CASSLDLGRNTEAFF
TRBV13	TRBJ2-1	17	CASSPPARDRDHNEQFF
TRBV9	TRBJ2-7	15	CASSVDNRGSYEQYF
TRBV6-1	TRBJ2-3	15	CASSEAGGRTDTQYF
TRBV7-2	TRBJ2-5	14	CASSPDSFKETQYF
TRBV27	TRBJ2-7	12	CASSNTHYEQYF
TRBV6-4	TRBJ2-2	15	CASSAGDRGTGELFF
TRBV6-5	TRBJ2-1	14	CASIPLAGRNEQFF
TRBV4-3	TRBJ2-7	14	CASSQDTSGIEQYF
TRBV5-4	TRBJ1-1	14	CASSREGITTEAFF
TRBV5-4	TRBJ2-7	13	CASSLSKGYEQYF
TRBV11-2	TRBJ2-2	16	CASSSRLAGTAGELFF